This TCR beta chain was observed in a study of cytomegalovirus exposure and HLA in healthy donors. Study outcomes and limitations: Researchers reported in a later analysis that a missense DCLRE1C variant was tied to TCR beta V- and J-gene trimming. Follow-up analysis found HLA locus-dependent TCR association rates, highest for DRB1 and lowest for HLA-C.

The CDR3 has 14 residues. The V end was cut by 7 bases, the J end by 7 bases, with 19 bases between. Germline V gene data show CDR1 as SEHNR and CDR2 as FQNEAQ (reference sequence). PCR used 60 Vbeta primers and 13 Jbeta primers. Produced via immunoSEQ multiplex PCR; TCRdb's table is partial and in-frame only. Here the sample spans approximately 150,000 clones, around 79% being singletons. Regarding this clone: The target antigen is unknown.

The chain uses TRBV7-9 and TRBJ1-1; the D is unclear. Sequencing was performed on PBMCs. This receptor was identified in a man between 40 and 49 years old in good health and CMV-seronegative. CDR3 amino acids: CASTRGRDSNEAFF. The CDR3 coding sequence is TGTGCCAGCACCCGCGGGAGGGATAGTAATGAAGCTTTCTTT.